This TCR beta chain emerged from a study of early T cells in non-severe SARS-CoV-2 infection. Across the whole study: Investigators sequenced bulk RNA drawn from unsorted whole blood, and chains remained unpaired.

The V and J ends lost 8 bases and 11 bases respectively, with 18 bases between them. The CDR3 is made up of 12 amino acids. Germline-derived CDR1 and CDR2 are SNHLY and FYNNEI. Each single cDNA molecule received a unique molecular identifier. TCRdb passed the 5' RACE reads through MiXCR, listing each CDR3 protein once. The sample has about 39,000 distinct CDR3 sequences, less than 7% seen once; the top ten hold roughly 4%. Broader study findings: The study's VDJdb matching favored anti-spike CD8 responses and missed private and CD4 specificities.

This clonotype has at least ten counts. Its antigen is unidentified. This TCR was sampled from an adult who was a healthcare worker with PCR-confirmed SARS-CoV-2 infection or an uninfected control (not recorded which). This sample comprised whole blood, obtained at baseline. The rearrangement uses TRBV2 and TRBJ1-1; maybe TRBD1 (5 bases). Here the CDR3 DNA reads TGTGCCAGCTTCGGGACTCAAAGATGGGCTTTCTTT. As protein: CASFGTQRWAFF.